These T cell receptor beta chains were read from a single sample in a study of response to subunit inactivated influenza vaccine. TCRdb re-called the RT-PCR reads with MiXCR, one entry per CDR3 protein. The table records around 470,000 distinct CDR3 sequences, about 7.2% of them present only once. Sequenced here: PBMCs from blood, sampled 23 months after vaccination. The receptors derive from a man in his fifties or sixties who received an inactivated influenza vaccine. The CDR3 runs from the conserved cysteine through the conserved F or W. Expanded clones get a size class; other rows say once, few or many, or leave the size out.

14 | TRBV4-2 | many | CASSRKTGADTQYF
14 | TRBV10-3 | . | CAISGARGGEKLFF
16 | TRBV7-9 | few | CASSPMTASGTGELFF
16 | TRBV4-2 | few | CASSPLGGATKNIQYF
15 | TRBV9 | many | CASSPLAYPQETQYF
15 | TRBV19 | few | CASSMPGQAYTEAFF
16 | TRBV28 | few | CASSFSLDRGDQPQHF
12 | TRBV29-1 | many | CSVRAPADTQYF
13 | TRBV12-3/TRBV12-4 | many | CASRGHGLNEQFF
15 | TRBV10-3 | few | CAISEPGLEDYEQYF
15 | TRBV14 | few | CASSQDWDFTGELFF
14 | TRBV20-1 | . | CSARPLTAVGPLHF
17 | TRBV9 | . | CASSVHPGPKNTGELFF
15 | TRBV18 | . | CASSPQGSTYNEQFF
15 | TRBV12-3/TRBV12-4 | . | CASSPRTSGMGEQYF
16 | TRBV2 | few | CASSDGGRAFTGELFF
14 | TRBV11-2 | . | CASSLVLTTGELFF
14 | TRBV12-3/TRBV12-4 | many | CASSWGGPLYEQYF
15 | TRBV29-1 | many | CSVEGRGGRTDTQYF
16 | TRBV9 | many | CASSVVGSGSTGELFF
12 | TRBV21-1 | . | CASSRTGAAAFF
14 | TRBV7-2 | . | CASSLGLASGEQFF
14 | TRBV5-1 | many | CASSTRGMNEKLFF
12 | TRBV29-1 | few | CSVTTWQDTQYF
16 | TRBV6-5 | . | CASSYTGLAGYNEQFF
15 | TRBV4-3 | . | CASSQDFGGRQPQHF
13 | TRBV4-2 | many | CASGRTVNQPQHF
11 | TRBV25-1 | few | CASVRGTEAFF
18 | TRBV3-1 | many | CASSQEGTSGGDYNEQFF
15 | TRBV7-2 | few | CASSLGVGGKETQYF
13 | TRBV4-1 | few | CASSQTKGETQYF
16 | TRBV7-2 | . | CASSLREPSVLGTQYF
14 | TRBV7-2 | . | CASSPSRAGETQYF
15 | TRBV4-1 | few | CASSQDTGFQETQYF
14 | TRBV20-1 | few | CSANDNRGGTEAFF
14 | TRBV9 | . | CASTPGQGFNEQFF
16 | TRBV7-9 | . | CASSLGNGGTKNIQYF
14 | TRBV29-1 | many | CSVEGQGELYGYTF
15 | TRBV2 | many | CASSLTSGLNYEQYF